This T cell receptor beta chain is from a study of blood T cell repertoires in COVID-19. Assay used: immunoSEQ multiplex PCR; TCRdb lists only in-frame clones, some missing. The table has 250,000 to 350,000 clones, 90% seen once; the top ten hold less than 3.5%. The CDR3 runs to 15 residues. The germline CDR1 and CDR2 sequences are KGHSH and LQKENI. V dropped 3 bases and J dropped 3; count of bases not matched to a gene: 5. The chain has TRBV18 and TRBJ1-1; 9 bases agree with TRBD1. The source of this sequence is a woman aged 30 to 39 with COVID-19, enrolled during active disease. Sequenced sample: peripheral blood. The CDR3: CASSPGQGLHTEAFF. CDR3 DNA: TGTGCCAGCTCACCGGGACAGGGCCTTCACACTGAAGCTTTCTTT.